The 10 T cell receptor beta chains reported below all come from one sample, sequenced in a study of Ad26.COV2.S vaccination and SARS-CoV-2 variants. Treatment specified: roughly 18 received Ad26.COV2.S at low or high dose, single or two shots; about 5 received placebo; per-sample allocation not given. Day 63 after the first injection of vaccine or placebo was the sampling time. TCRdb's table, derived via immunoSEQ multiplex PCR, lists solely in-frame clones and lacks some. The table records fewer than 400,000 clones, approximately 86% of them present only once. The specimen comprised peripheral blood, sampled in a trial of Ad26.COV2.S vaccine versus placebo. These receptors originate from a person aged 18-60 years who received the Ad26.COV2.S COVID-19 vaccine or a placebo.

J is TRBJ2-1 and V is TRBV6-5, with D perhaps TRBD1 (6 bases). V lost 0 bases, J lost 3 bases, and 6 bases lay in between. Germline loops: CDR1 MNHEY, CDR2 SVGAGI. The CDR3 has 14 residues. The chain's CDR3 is CASSYSDSYNEQFF. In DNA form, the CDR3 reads TGTGCCAGCAGTTACTCGGACAGCTACAATGAGCAGTTCTTC.

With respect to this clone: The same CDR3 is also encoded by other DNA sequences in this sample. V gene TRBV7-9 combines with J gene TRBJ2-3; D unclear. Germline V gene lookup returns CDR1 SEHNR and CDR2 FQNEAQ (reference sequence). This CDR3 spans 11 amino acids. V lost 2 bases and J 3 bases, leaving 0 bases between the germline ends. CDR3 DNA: TGTGCCAGCAGCTTAACAGATACGCAGTATTTT. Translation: CASSLTDTQYF.

The CDR3 DNA follows: TGTGCCAGCAGCTTCACTCAAGCAGGGGGCTACACCTTC. This sequence encodes CASSFTQAGGYTF. The gene calls are TRBV12-3 or TRBV12-4 and TRBJ1-2; possibly TRBD1 for D (5 bases). The length of the CDR3 is 13 residues. V gave up 6 bases and J gave up 8 bases, with 16 bases separating them.

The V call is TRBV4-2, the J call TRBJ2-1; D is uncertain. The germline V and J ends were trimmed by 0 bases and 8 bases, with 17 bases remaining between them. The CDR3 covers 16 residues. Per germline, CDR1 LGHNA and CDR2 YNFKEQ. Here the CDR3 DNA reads TGTGCCAGCAGCCAAGAGCCAGGCGTGGTTGTCTATGAGCAGTTCTTC. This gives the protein CASSQEPGVVVYEQFF.

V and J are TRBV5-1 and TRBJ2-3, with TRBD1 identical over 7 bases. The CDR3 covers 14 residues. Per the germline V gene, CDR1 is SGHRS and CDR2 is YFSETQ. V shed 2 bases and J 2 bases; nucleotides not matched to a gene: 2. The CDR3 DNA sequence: TGCGCCAGCAGCTTCGGACAGGACACAGATACGCAGTATTTT. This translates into CASSFGQDTDTQYF.

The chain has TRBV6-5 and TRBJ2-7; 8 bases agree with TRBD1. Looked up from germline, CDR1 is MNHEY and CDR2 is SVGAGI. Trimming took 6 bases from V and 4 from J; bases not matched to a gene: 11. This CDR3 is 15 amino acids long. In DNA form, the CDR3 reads TGTGCCAGCAGCTCAGCAGGACAGGGAAAGTACGAGCAGTACTTC. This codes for CASSSAGQGKYEQYF.

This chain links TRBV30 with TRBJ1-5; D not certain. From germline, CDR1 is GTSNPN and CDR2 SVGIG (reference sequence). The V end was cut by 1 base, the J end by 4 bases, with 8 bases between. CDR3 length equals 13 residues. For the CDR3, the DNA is TGTGCCTGGAGTGACGACTTAAATCAGCCCCAGCATTTT. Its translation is CAWSDDLNQPQHF. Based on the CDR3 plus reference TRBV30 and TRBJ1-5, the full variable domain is SQTIHQWPATLVQPVGSPLSLECTVEGTSNPNLYWYRQAAGRGLQLLFYSVGIGQISSEVPQNLSASRPQDRQFILSSKKLLLSDSGFYLCAWSDDLNQPQHFGDGTRLSIL.

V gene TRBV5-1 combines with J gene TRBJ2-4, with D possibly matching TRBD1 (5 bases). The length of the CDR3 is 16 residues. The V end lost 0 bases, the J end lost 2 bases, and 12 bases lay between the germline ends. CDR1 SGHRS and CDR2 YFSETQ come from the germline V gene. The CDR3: CASSLAIGVTKNIQYF. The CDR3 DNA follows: TGCGCCAGCAGCTTGGCAATAGGGGTGACCAAAAACATTCAGTACTTC.

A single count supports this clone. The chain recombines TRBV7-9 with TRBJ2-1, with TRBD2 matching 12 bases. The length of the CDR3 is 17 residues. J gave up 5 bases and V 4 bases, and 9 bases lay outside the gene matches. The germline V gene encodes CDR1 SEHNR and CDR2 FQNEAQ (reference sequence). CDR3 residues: CASSSRLAGVYDNEQFF. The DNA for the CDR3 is TGTGCCAGCAGCTCAAGACTAGCGGGGGTCTACGACAATGAGCAGTTCTTC.

The CDR3 region is CVTSAFGELFF. CDR3 bases: TGTGTGACTAGCGCGTTCGGGGAGCTGTTTTTT. The V and J genes are TRBV28 and TRBJ2-2, with 8 bases that match TRBD2. Germline loops: CDR1 MDHEN, CDR2 SYDVKM. The CDR3 runs 11 residues.